This T cell receptor beta chain was identified during a study of T cells in women clearing cervical HPV infection. Looking at the study overall: Cases' blood sampling followed lesion detection by median roughly 160 days (90 to 200).

This CDR3 has 14 amino acids. The germline gives CDR1 SNHLY, CDR2 FYNNEI. The data were produced by immunoSEQ multiplex PCR, yet TCRdb's version contains in-frame clones alone and is incomplete. The data show tens of thousands of clones, and the top ten clones hold around 0.98%. Note on this clone: As yet, its antigen is unknown. The read falls 3 residues short of the CDR3 end, and the missing part is taken from the germline J gene.

Study-level findings and limits: Unknown T-cell numbers per sample may underlie the richness differences. A classifier using richness and V gene abundances reached an AUC of roughly 0.83. TRBV6-7 abundance was lower in cases than controls (around 0.1% versus 0.15%).

This TCR was sampled from a woman between 18 and 70 years old with a cervical HPV16 infection that either progressed to CIN3+ or cleared (not recorded which). The chain has TRBV2 and TRBJ1-2; D not certain. The sample consisted of blood buffy coat. The DNA read from the CDR3 is TGTGCCAGCCTGCGTAAGGTATTAGCGAATGAC. Translating gives CASLRKVLAND. The whole CDR3 reads CASLRKVLANDYTF.